This entry lists 23 T cell receptor beta chains sequenced from one sample in a study of blood T cells in healthy people across ages. The authors ran a second PCR of roughly 6 to 11 cycles using a sample-barcoded 5' primer and a J-beta primer mix. Each CDR3 protein gets one entry after TCRdb re-called the 5' RACE reads with MiXCR. The data contain approximately 400,000 distinct CDR3 sequences, about 49% of them singletons. The specimen was blood. These TCRs come from a man between 60 and 75 years old in good health.

The CDR3 is CASRLIGREGEQYF. The CDR3 nucleotides are TGTGCCAGCAGGCTGATAGGTCGGGAGGGTGAGCAGTACTTC. The chain joins TRBV28 to TRBJ2-7; 8 bases line up with TRBD2. Germline values: CDR1 MDHEN, CDR2 SYDVKM. The junction had 11 bases not matched to a gene; V was cut back by 6 bases and J by 7 bases. The CDR3 is 14 residues long.

This clonotype was counted between two and nine times. This chain uses TRBV29-1 with TRBJ2-5; a weak D match, TRBD1 (6 bases). The CDR3 loop spans 13 amino acids. Between the trimmed V and J ends, which lost 6 bases and 5 bases, there was a span of 16 bases. Germline V CDR1 and CDR2: SQVTM, ANQGSEA. The CDR3 DNA is TGCAGCGTCCCAACAGGGTTTGCGGAGACCCAGTACTTC. Protein: CSVPTGFAETQYF.

V gene TRBV7-2 combines with J gene TRBJ2-1, with a possible D match to TRBD2 (5 bases). Trimming removed 0 bases at V and 4 bases at J, with 13 bases between. The germline V gene has CDR1 SGHTA and CDR2 FQGNSA. The CDR3 totals 16 residues. As DNA, the CDR3 is TGTGCCAGCAGCTTAGCGAGATTAGCGACTTACAATGAGCAGTTCTTC. It encodes CASSLARLATYNEQFF.

The chain uses TRBV5-6 and TRBJ2-4, with 11 bases aligning to TRBD1. CDR1 SGHDT and CDR2 YYEEEE come from the germline V gene. The CDR3 is 19 residues long. V shed 4 bases, J shed 1 base, and the junction held 13 bases outside the gene matches. The CDR3 is CASSTGQGANRKAKNIQYF. The DNA of the CDR3 is TGTGCCAGCAGCACCGGACAGGGGGCGAATAGGAAGGCCAAAAACATTCAGTACTTC.

This clonotype is a singleton in its sample. The genes are TRBV27 and TRBJ2-1; 7 bases map to TRBD2. The trim removed 6 bases at V and 6 bases at J, leaving 5 bases unmatched. Germline CDR1 MNHEY, CDR2 SMNVEV (reference sequence). This CDR3 is built from 13 residues. The CDR3 loop reads CASRPGGFNEQFF. The CDR3 coding sequence is TGTGCCAGCAGGCCGGGGGGATTCAATGAGCAGTTCTTC.

The CDR3 spells CASSSAFTGGNEQFF. For the CDR3, the DNA is TGCGCCAGCAGCTCGGCGTTCACGGGTGGGAATGAGCAGTTCTTC. This chain links TRBV5-1 with TRBJ2-1; D unresolved. The CDR3 totals 15 residues. V lost 3 bases to trimming and J lost 7 bases, with 17 bases between them. CDR1 is SGHRS, CDR2 YFSETQ, per germline.

V usage is TRBV10-3 and J usage is TRBJ2-3, with TRBD2 as a possible D gene (6 bases). Germline V lookup: CDR1 ENHRY, CDR2 SYGVKD. CDR3 length: 15 amino acids. V was trimmed by 6 bases and J by 0 bases, leaving 13 bases between them. The CDR3 loop is CAIRSTGTSTDTQYF. The CDR3 DNA reads TGTGCCATCAGGTCTACCGGGACTAGCACAGATACGCAGTATTTT.

The chain recombines TRBV6-6 with TRBJ1-5; D is undetermined. Per germline, CDR1 MNHNY and CDR2 SVGAGI (reference sequence). The CDR3 length is 16 residues. The germline V and J ends were trimmed by 4 bases and 4 bases, with 17 bases remaining between them. The CDR3 sequence is CASSSTREGGNQPQHF. In DNA, the CDR3 is TGTGCCAGCAGTTCCACCCGGGAGGGCGGGAATCAGCCCCAGCATTTT.

As regards this clonotype: A read error may explain this, as a much larger clone is one base away. The rearrangement uses TRBV7-8 and TRBJ2-5, with TRBD2 matching 11 bases. This CDR3 is built from 16 residues. Germline CDR1 SGHVS, CDR2 FQNEAQ. J was trimmed by 11 bases and V by 1 base; bases with no gene match: 12. CDR3 bases: TGTGCCAGCAGCTTAGGCCTAGCGGGGGGAGACAATGAGCAGTACTTC. Translation gives CASSLGLAGGDNEQYF.

This clonotype was seen a few times. The V gene is TRBV4-3, the J gene TRBJ2-7, with 10 bases aligning to TRBD1. Germline V lookup: CDR1 LGHNA, CDR2 YSLEER. The CDR3 covers 15 residues. The ends lost 4 bases at V and 5 bases at J; junction bases unmatched: 8. CDR3 bases: TGCGCCAGCAGCCTATCGGACAGGGGGATGGACGAGCAGTACTTC. It encodes CASSLSDRGMDEQYF.

This chain connects TRBV20-1 to TRBJ2-3; D uncertain. The ends were cut back, 4 bases at V and 4 bases at J, with 12 bases in the middle. This CDR3 has 13 amino acids. Germline assignment: CDR1 DFQATT and CDR2 SNEGSKA (reference sequence). The CDR3 nucleotides are TGCAGTGCTAAATATGAGAGCGCAGATACGCAGTATTTT. Translated: CSAKYESADTQYF.

This sequence joins TRBV2 and TRBJ2-1; 7 bases agree with TRBD1. Per germline, CDR1 SNHLY and CDR2 FYNNEI. With V trimmed by 6 bases and J by 0 bases, 5 bases remained unmatched. The CDR3 covers 15 residues. The CDR3 loop is CASRTGKSSYNEQFF. The CDR3 DNA reads as TGTGCCAGCAGGACAGGGAAGAGCTCCTACAATGAGCAGTTCTTC.

This clonotype has a handful of counts. V usage is TRBV28 and J usage is TRBJ2-5, with D perhaps TRBD1 or TRBD2 (5 bases each). Trimming cost V 7 bases and J 3 bases, with 15 bases left between them. The CDR3 has 14 residues. CDR1 MDHEN and CDR2 SYDVKM come from the germline V gene. CDR3 nucleotides: TGTGCCAGCACCCTAAGAGGGGCGGAAGAGACCCAGTACTTC. This sequence encodes CASTLRGAEETQYF.

This clonotype was observed a few times. The J gene is TRBJ2-7, the V gene TRBV7-2, with a tentative D call TRBD1 (6 bases). V was cut by 1 base and J by 5 bases, with 9 bases left in between. Germline CDR1 SGHTA, CDR2 FQGNSA. This CDR3 region has 13 residues. As DNA, the CDR3 is TGTGCCAGCAGCTTAGATTACAGGGACGAGCAGTACTTC. Its protein product is CASSLDYRDEQYF.

This clonotype was picked up a small number of times. This chain joins TRBV2 and TRBJ1-5; the D is unclear. CDR1 and CDR2 from the germline V gene are SNHLY and FYNNEI. Trimming pared 6 bases from V and 1 base from J, leaving 13 bases between. The CDR3 extends over 15 amino acids. The CDR3 loop reads CASSAGGRSNQPQHF. CDR3 in DNA: TGTGCCAGCAGCGCCGGAGGGCGAAGCAATCAGCCCCAGCATTTT.

The chain combines TRBV7-8 with TRBJ2-7; D ambiguous. V lost 2 bases to trimming and J lost 5 bases, with 19 bases between them. CDR3 size: 16 residues. CDR1 is SGHVS and CDR2 is FQNEAQ in the germline V gene. The CDR3 DNA reads TGTGCCAGCAGCTTAAGAACATCCCGGGCAAGGGACGAGCAGTACTTC. Amino acid sequence: CASSLRTSRARDEQYF.

The chain employs TRBV28 and TRBJ2-1; a weak D match, TRBD1 (5 bases). V dropped 4 bases and J dropped 6 bases, with 28 bases sitting between them. Germline V gives CDR1 MDHEN, CDR2 SYDVKM. The CDR3 is 19 residues long. The CDR3 bases are TGTGCCAGCAGTTCCTCAGGGCGATTGGGCCCGCAAGGCCCCAATGAGCAGTTCTTC. Protein sequence: CASSSSGRLGPQGPNEQFF. Looking up the rest from reference TRBV28 and TRBJ2-1 gives the full variable domain: DVKVTQSSRYLVKRTGEKVFLECVQDMDHENMFWYRQDPGLGLRLIYFSYDVKMKEKGDIPEGYSVSREKKERFSLILESASTNQTSMYLCASSSSGRLGPQGPNEQFFGPGTRLTVL.

At least ten counts were recorded for this clonotype. This chain uses TRBV29-1 with TRBJ2-3; D possibly corresponds to TRBD1 (8 bases). This CDR3 is built from 14 residues. Germline loops: CDR1 SQVTM, CDR2 ANQGSEA. Trimming shortened V by 6 bases and J by 4 bases, and 17 bases separated the two germline ends. The CDR3 protein is CSVGNRGRADTQYF. The CDR3, as DNA: TGCAGCGTCGGAAACAGGGGGAGGGCAGATACGCAGTATTTT.

J is TRBJ2-3 and V is TRBV7-9; 7 bases are shared with TRBD1. J was trimmed by 2 bases and V by 7 bases; bases with no gene match: 6. Germline values: CDR1 SEHNR, CDR2 FQNEAQ (reference sequence). The CDR3 runs 14 residues. The CDR3 coding sequence is TGTGCCAGCACCAGGGACAGTAACACAGATACGCAGTATTTT. Translation: CASTRDSNTDTQYF.

Only a few counts were recorded for this clonotype. The chain joins TRBV3-1 to TRBJ2-7, with TRBD1 matching over 9 bases. The CDR3 length is 14 residues. Trimming cost V 7 bases and J 9 bases; bases outside gene matches: 13. The germline V gene has CDR1 LGHDT and CDR2 YNNKEL (reference sequence). The CDR3 spells CASNPGTGLSGQYF. CDR3 DNA sequence: TGTGCCAGCAATCCCGGGACAGGGCTAAGCGGGCAGTACTTC.

This clonotype was seen only a few times. This chain links TRBV20-1 with TRBJ2-3; TRBD2 matches at 8 bases. J was trimmed by 2 bases and V by 7 bases; bases with no gene match: 8. In germline, CDR1 is DFQATT, CDR2 SNEGSKA (reference sequence). The CDR3 consists of 14 residues. The CDR3 loop reads CSGEGAGATDTQYF. As DNA, the CDR3 is TGCAGTGGGGAGGGAGCGGGGGCCACAGATACGCAGTATTTT.

This clonotype was counted many times. At one end the junction does not follow the germline gene, possibly because of a read error. This chain joins TRBV5-1 and TRBJ2-5; D is unclear. CDR3 size: 13 residues. The V gene's germline CDR1 is SGHRS and CDR2 YFSETQ. The CDR3 DNA reads as TGTGCCAGCAGCTTAGGAGACCAAGAGACCCAGTACTTC. Encoded protein: CASSLGDQETQYF.

The chain links TRBV3-1 to TRBJ2-5; 9 nucleotides match TRBD2. The CDR3 has 15 residues. Germline V gives CDR1 LGHDT, CDR2 YNNKEL (reference sequence). V was clipped by 4 bases and J by 11 bases; unmatched bases: 14. The CDR3 DNA reads as TGTGCCAGCAGCCCCCCTAGCGGGGTCTACAATGAGCAGTACTTC. This sequence encodes CASSPPSGVYNEQYF.